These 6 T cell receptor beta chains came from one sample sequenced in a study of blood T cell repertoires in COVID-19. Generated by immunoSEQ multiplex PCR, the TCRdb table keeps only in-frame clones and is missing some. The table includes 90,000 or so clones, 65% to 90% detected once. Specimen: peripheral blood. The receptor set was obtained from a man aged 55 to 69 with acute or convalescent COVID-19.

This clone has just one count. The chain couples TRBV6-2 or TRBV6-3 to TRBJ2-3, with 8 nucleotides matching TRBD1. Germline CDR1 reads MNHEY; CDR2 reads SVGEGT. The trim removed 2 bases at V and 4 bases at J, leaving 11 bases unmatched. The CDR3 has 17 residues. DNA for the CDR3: TGTGCCAGCAGTTACCCCTGGGGACAGGTTTCATCAGATACGCAGTATTTT. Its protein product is CASSYPWGQVSSDTQYF.

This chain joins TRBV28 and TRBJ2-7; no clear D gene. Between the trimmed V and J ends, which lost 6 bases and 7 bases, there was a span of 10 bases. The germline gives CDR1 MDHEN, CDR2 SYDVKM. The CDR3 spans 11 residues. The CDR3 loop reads CASRVLGEQYF. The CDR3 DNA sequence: TGTGCCAGCAGGGTACTTGGTGAGCAGTACTTC. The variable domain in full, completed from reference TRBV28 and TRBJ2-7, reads DVKVTQSSRYLVKRTGEKVFLECVQDMDHENMFWYRQDPGLGLRLIYFSYDVKMKEKGDIPEGYSVSREKKERFSLILESASTNQTSMYLCASRVLGEQYFGPGTRLTVT.

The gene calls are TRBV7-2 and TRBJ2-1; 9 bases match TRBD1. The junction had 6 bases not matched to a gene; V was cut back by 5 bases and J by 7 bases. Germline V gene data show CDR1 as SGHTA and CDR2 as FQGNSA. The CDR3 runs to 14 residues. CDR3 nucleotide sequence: TGTGCCAGCAGCGGACAGGGGTTGTTAAATGAGCAGTTCTTC. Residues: CASSGQGLLNEQFF.

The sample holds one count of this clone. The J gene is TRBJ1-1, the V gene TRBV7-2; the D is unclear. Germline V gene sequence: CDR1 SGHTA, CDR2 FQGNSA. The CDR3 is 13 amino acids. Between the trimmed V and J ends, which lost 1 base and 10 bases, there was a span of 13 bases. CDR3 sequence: CASSLGGPSGAFF. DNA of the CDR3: TGTGCCAGCAGCTTAGGGGGTCCCAGCGGAGCTTTCTTT.

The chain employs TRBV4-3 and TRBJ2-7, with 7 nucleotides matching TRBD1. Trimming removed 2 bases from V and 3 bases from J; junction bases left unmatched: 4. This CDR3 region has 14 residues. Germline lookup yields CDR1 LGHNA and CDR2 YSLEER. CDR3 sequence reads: CASSQRRDSYEQYF. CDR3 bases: TGCGCCAGCAGCCAACGCCGGGACAGCTACGAGCAGTACTTC.

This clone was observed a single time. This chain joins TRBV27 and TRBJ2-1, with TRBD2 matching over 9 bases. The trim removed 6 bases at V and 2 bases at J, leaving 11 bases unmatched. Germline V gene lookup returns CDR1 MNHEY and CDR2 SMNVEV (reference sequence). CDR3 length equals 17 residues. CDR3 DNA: TGTGCCAGCAGCCTTAGCGGGAGCGGTTACCCCTACAATGAGCAGTTCTTC. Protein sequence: CASSLSGSGYPYNEQFF.